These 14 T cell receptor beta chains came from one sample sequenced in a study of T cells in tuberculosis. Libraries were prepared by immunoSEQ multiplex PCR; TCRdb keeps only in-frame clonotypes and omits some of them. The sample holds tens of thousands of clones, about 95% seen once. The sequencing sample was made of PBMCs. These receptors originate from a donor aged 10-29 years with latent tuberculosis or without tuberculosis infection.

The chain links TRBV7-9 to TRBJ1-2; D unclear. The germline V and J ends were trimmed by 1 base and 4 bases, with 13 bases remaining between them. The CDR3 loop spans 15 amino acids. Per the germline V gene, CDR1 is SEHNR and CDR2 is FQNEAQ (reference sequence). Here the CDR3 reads CASSLEYLGVYGYTF. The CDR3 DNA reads TGTGCCAGCAGCTTAGAATACCTCGGGGTCTATGGCTACACCTTC.

Here the CDR3 DNA reads TGTGCCAGCTCACCCGGTTCAGGGGGCACGAACAATGAGCAGTTCTTC. Encoded protein: CASSPGSGGTNNEQFF. The V call is TRBV18, the J call TRBJ2-1; 8 bases are a match to TRBD1. Germline CDR1 and CDR2: KGHSH and LQKENI. Germline trimming cut 3 bases from V and 5 bases from J; bases unmatched to any gene: 9. The CDR3 has 16 residues.

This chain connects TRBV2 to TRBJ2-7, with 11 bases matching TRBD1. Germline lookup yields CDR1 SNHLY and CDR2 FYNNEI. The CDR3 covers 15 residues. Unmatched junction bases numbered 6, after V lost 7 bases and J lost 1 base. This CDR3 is CASTGGQGVSYEQYF. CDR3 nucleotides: TGTGCCAGCACTGGGGGACAGGGGGTATCCTACGAGCAGTACTTC.

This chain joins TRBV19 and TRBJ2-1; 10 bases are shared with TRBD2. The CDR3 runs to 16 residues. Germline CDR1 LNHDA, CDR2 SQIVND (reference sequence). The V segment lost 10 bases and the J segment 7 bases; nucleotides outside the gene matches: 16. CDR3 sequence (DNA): TGTGCCACTCGTTCCAGAGCGGGAGGGAACGGGAATGAGCAGTTCTTC. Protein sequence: CATRSRAGGNGNEQFF.

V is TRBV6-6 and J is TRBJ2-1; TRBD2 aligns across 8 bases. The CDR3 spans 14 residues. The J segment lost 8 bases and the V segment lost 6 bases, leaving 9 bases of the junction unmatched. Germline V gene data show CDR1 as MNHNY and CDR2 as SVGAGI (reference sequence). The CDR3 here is CASSHPGRGDEQFF. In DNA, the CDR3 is TGTGCCAGCAGCCACCCAGGGCGGGGGGATGAGCAGTTCTTC.

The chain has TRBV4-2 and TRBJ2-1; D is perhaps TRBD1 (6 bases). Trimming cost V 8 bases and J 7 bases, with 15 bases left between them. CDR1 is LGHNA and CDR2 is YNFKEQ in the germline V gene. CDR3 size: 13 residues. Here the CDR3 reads CASGTPIGNEQFF. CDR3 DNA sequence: TGTGCCAGCGGGACACCCATCGGGAATGAGCAGTTCTTC.

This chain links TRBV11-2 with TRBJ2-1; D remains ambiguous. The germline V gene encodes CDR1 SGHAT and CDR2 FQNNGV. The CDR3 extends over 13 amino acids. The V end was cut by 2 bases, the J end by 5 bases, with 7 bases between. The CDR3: CASSLQVNNEQFF. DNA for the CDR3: TGTGCCAGCAGCTTACAGGTAAACAATGAGCAGTTCTTC.

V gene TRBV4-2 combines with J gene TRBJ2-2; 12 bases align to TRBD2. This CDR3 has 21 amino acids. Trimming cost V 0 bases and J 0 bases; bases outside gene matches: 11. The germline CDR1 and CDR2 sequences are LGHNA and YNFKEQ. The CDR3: CASSQDPTSGGTVANTGELFF. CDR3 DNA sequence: TGTGCCAGCAGCCAAGACCCGACTAGCGGGGGTACCGTAGCGAACACCGGGGAGCTGTTTTTT.

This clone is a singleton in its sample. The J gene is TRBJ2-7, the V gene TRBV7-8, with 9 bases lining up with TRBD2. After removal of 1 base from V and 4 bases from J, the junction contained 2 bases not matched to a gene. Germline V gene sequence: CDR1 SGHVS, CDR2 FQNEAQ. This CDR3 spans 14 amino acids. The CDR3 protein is CASSLGGRAYEQYF. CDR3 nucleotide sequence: TGTGCCAGCAGCTTAGGCGGGAGGGCTTACGAGCAGTACTTC. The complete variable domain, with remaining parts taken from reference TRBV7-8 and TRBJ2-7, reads GAGVSQSPRYKVAKRGQDVALRCDPISGHVSLFWYQQALGQGPEFLTYFQNEAQLDKSGLPSDRFFAERPEGSVSTLKIQRTQQEDSAVYLCASSLGGRAYEQYFGPGTRLTVT.

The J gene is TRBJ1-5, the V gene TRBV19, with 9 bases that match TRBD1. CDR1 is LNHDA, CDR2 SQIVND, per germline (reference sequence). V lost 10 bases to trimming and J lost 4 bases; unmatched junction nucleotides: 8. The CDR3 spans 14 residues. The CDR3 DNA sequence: TGTGCCACTCTGAGACAGGGGGGGAATCAGCCCCAGCATTTT. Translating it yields CATLRQGGNQPQHF.

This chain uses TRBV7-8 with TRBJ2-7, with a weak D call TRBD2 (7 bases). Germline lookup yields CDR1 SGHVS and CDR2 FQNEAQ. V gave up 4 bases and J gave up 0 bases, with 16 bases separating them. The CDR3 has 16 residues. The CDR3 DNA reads TGTGCCAGCAGCTGGCCGGGGAGGGGACACTCCTACGAGCAGTACTTC. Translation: CASSWPGRGHSYEQYF.

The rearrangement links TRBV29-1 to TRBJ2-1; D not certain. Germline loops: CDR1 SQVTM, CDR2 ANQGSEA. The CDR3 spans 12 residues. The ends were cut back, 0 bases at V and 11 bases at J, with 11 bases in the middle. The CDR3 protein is CSVEEGSSQQFF. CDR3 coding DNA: TGCAGCGTTGAAGAAGGTAGCAGCCAGCAGTTCTTC.

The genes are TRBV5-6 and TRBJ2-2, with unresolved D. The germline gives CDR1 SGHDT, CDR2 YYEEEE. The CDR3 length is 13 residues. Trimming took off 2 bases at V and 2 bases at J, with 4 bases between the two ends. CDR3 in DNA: TGTGCCAGCAGCTTATATAACACCGGGGAGCTGTTTTTT. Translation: CASSLYNTGELFF.

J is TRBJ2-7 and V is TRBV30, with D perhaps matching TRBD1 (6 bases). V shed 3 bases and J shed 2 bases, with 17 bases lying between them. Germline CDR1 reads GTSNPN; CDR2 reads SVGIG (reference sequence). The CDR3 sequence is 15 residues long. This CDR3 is CAWSLGAGAPYEQYF. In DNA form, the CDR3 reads TGTGCCTGGAGCCTGGGGGCAGGGGCCCCCTACGAGCAGTACTTC.